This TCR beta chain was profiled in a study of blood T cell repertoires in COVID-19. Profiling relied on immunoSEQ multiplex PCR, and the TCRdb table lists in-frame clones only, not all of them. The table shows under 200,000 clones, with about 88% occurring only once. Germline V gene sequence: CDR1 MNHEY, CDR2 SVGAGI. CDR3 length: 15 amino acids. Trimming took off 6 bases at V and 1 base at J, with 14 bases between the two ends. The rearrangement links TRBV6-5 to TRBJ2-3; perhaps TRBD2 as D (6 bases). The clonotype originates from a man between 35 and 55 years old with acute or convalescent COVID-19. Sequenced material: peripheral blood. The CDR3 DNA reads TGTGCCAGCAGCTCCCGGGCTAGCGGCACAGATACGCAGTATTTT. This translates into CASSSRASGTDTQYF.